These T cell receptor beta chains were read from a single sample in a study of shared clonotypes between healthy human individuals. Clones were sequenced by immunoSEQ multiplex PCR, and TCRdb holds only the in-frame ones, with some missing. The sample has 1 million to 1.2 million clones, 60% to 80% seen once. Source material: memory CD4+ T cells from PBMCs. All receptors come from a man between 18 and 35 years old in good health. Some clones in this sample may be carry-over from other donors' samples. Each CDR3 is given with its conserved first and last residue. The D gene is left open where the match is weak. Expanded clones get a size class; other rows say once, few or many, or leave the size out.

clone size: NA
D gene: NA
J gene: TRBJ2-3
V gene: TRBV5-1
CDR3 DNA: TGCGCCAGCAGCACACAGGGCGAATTCACAGATACGCAGTATTTT
CDR3 protein: CASSTQGEFTDTQYF

clone size: NA
D gene: TRBD1
J gene: TRBJ2-7
V gene: TRBV19
CDR3 DNA: TGTGCCAGTAGAAGAACCGGGACAGGGGTCTTCGAGCAGTACTTC
CDR3 protein: CASRRTGTGVFEQYF

clone size: NA
D gene: TRBD2
J gene: TRBJ2-2
V gene: TRBV10-2
CDR3 DNA: TGCGCCAGCAGTGACCGTAGCGGGAGTGGCACCGGGGAGCTGTTTTTT
CDR3 protein: CASSDRSGSGTGELFF

clone size: NA
D gene: TRBD1
J gene: TRBJ2-2
V gene: TRBV28
CDR3 DNA: TGTGCCAGCAGTACGACAGGGGGGAACACCGGGGAGCTGTTTTTT
CDR3 protein: CASSTTGGNTGELFF

clone size: NA
D gene: NA
J gene: TRBJ2-1
V gene: TRBV11-1
CDR3 DNA: TGTGCCAGCAGTCTCCCGGGCTTCAATGAGCAGTTCTTC
CDR3 protein: CASSLPGFNEQFF

clone size: few
D gene: TRBD2
J gene: TRBJ2-1
V gene: TRBV11-2
CDR3 DNA: TGTGCCAGCAGCCCAGCGGGGGTCTACAATGAGCAGTTCTTC
CDR3 protein: CASSPAGVYNEQFF

clone size: NA
D gene: TRBD1
J gene: TRBJ1-1
V gene: TRBV29-1
CDR3 DNA: TGCAGCGTCAGACAGGGTGACACTGAAGCTTTCTTT
CDR3 protein: CSVRQGDTEAFF

clone size: NA
D gene: TRBD1
J gene: TRBJ1-1
V gene: TRBV18
CDR3 DNA: TGTGCCAGCTCGCCCGACAGGGGTATGAACACTGAAGCTTTCTTT
CDR3 protein: CASSPDRGMNTEAFF

clone size: many
D gene: NA
J gene: TRBJ1-1
V gene: TRBV6-5
CDR3 DNA: TGTGCCAGCAGTTACGGGCAGGTGAACACTGAAGCTTTCTTT
CDR3 protein: CASSYGQVNTEAFF

clone size: NA
D gene: TRBD1
J gene: TRBJ2-7
V gene: TRBV9
CDR3 DNA: TGTGCCAGCAGCCGGCTTACAGGGGAGTACGAGCAGTACTTC
CDR3 protein: CASSRLTGEYEQYF

clone size: NA
D gene: TRBD2
J gene: TRBJ2-7
V gene: TRBV10-2
CDR3 DNA: TGCGCCAGCCGCCCTAGCGGGAGGACCTACGAGCAGTACTTC
CDR3 protein: CASRPSGRTYEQYF

clone size: NA
D gene: NA
J gene: TRBJ1-2
V gene: TRBV19
CDR3 DNA: TGTGCCAGTAGTGCCCGCCAGCCTGAAGTCGATGGCTACACCTTC
CDR3 protein: CASSARQPEVDGYTF

clone size: NA
D gene: TRBD1
J gene: TRBJ1-3
V gene: TRBV9
CDR3 DNA: TGTGCCAGCAGCGTAGTTGACAGGGTAGTAACTGGAAACACCATATATTTT
CDR3 protein: CASSVVDRVVTGNTIYF

clone size: once
D gene: TRBD1
J gene: TRBJ2-5
V gene: TRBV27
CDR3 DNA: TGTGCCAGCAGCCGAAAGGGACAGGTACGAGAGACCCAGTACTTC
CDR3 protein: CASSRKGQVRETQYF

clone size: NA
D gene: TRBD2
J gene: TRBJ2-2
V gene: TRBV13
CDR3 DNA: TGTGCCAGCAGCCCCCGGGGGGTAGCGCCAGCCACCGGGGAGCTGTTTTTT
CDR3 protein: CASSPRGVAPATGELFF

clone size: NA
D gene: NA
J gene: TRBJ2-1
V gene: TRBV6-1
CDR3 DNA: TGTGCCAGCAAGGTTTCTATCCTCGCCAGCGCTGAGCAGTTCTTC
CDR3 protein: CASKVSILASAEQFF

clone size: NA
D gene: NA
J gene: TRBJ1-3
V gene: TRBV19
CDR3 DNA: TGTGCCAGTAGCCCAGGGATCTCTGGAAACACCATATATTTT
CDR3 protein: CASSPGISGNTIYF

clone size: few
D gene: TRBD2
J gene: TRBJ2-1
V gene: TRBV30
CDR3 DNA: TGTGCCTGGAACGATGCGGGAGCGAACAATGAGCAGTTCTTC
CDR3 protein: CAWNDAGANNEQFF

clone size: NA
D gene: NA
J gene: TRBJ2-7
V gene: TRBV29-1
CDR3 DNA: TGCAGCGGCGCGGCGGGACGGATTTACGAGCAGTACTTC
CDR3 protein: CSGAAGRIYEQYF

clone size: NA
D gene: TRBD2
J gene: TRBJ2-3
V gene: TRBV29-1
CDR3 DNA: TGCAGCGCCGGCTGGGGCGGGAGGGATAGCACAGATACGCAGTATTTT
CDR3 protein: CSAGWGGRDSTDTQYF

clone size: NA
D gene: NA
J gene: TRBJ1-2
V gene: TRBV28
CDR3 DNA: TGTGCCAGCAGTTTCCAATCCGGGGACGGATACTATGGCTACACCTTC
CDR3 protein: CASSFQSGDGYYGYTF

clone size: NA
D gene: TRBD1
J gene: TRBJ1-4
V gene: TRBV5-1
CDR3 DNA: TGCGCCAGCAGCTTGGGCCTCGGACAGGGTCCTGAAAAACTGTTTTTT
CDR3 protein: CASSLGLGQGPEKLFF

clone size: NA
D gene: TRBD2
J gene: TRBJ2-1
V gene: TRBV29-1
CDR3 DNA: TGCAGCGTTGCGCGGGGGGCGAGCAATGAGCAGTTCTTC
CDR3 protein: CSVARGASNEQFF

clone size: NA
D gene: TRBD2
J gene: TRBJ2-1
V gene: TRBV2
CDR3 DNA: TGTGCCAGCAGTGTGCCGGGACTAGCGGGGTTCAATGAGCAGTTCTTC
CDR3 protein: CASSVPGLAGFNEQFF

clone size: many
D gene: TRBD1
J gene: TRBJ1-4
V gene: TRBV29-1
CDR3 DNA: TGCAGCGTGAACCTGGGACAGGGGGATGAAAAACTGTTTTTT
CDR3 protein: CSVNLGQGDEKLFF

clone size: NA
D gene: TRBD2
J gene: TRBJ2-7
V gene: TRBV2
CDR3 DNA: TGTGCCAGCAGCGCGCGCCCGGGACTAGTCCCCGTTCGGCAGTACTTC
CDR3 protein: CASSARPGLVPVRQYF

clone size: NA
D gene: NA
J gene: TRBJ1-2
V gene: TRBV19
CDR3 DNA: TGTGCCAGTAGTGCCAGGGCGGACAGACACTATGGCTACACCTTC
CDR3 protein: CASSARADRHYGYTF

clone size: NA
D gene: NA
J gene: TRBJ1-1
V gene: TRBV18
CDR3 DNA: TGTGCCAGCTCACCAGCGATGAACACTGAAGCTTTCTTT
CDR3 protein: CASSPAMNTEAFF

clone size: NA
D gene: TRBD1
J gene: TRBJ1-2
V gene: TRBV7-9
CDR3 DNA: TGTGCCAGCAGCTTAACGGGGACAGATAAGGGCTACACCTTC
CDR3 protein: CASSLTGTDKGYTF

clone size: NA
D gene: NA
J gene: TRBJ2-2
V gene: TRBV7-9
CDR3 DNA: TGTGCCAGCAGCTTTTCTAGCATCACCGGGGAGCTGTTTTTT
CDR3 protein: CASSFSSITGELFF

clone size: few
D gene: NA
J gene: TRBJ2-7
V gene: TRBV6-5
CDR3 DNA: TGTGCCAGCAGTAAATGGGGGAGACCGGCCGAGCAGTACTTC
CDR3 protein: CASSKWGRPAEQYF

clone size: NA
D gene: TRBD1
J gene: TRBJ2-7
V gene: TRBV7-7
CDR3 DNA: TGTGCCAGCAGCTTAGGACAGGGCGTTTTATACGAGCAGTACTTC
CDR3 protein: CASSLGQGVLYEQYF

clone size: NA
D gene: TRBD1
J gene: TRBJ2-7
V gene: TRBV18
CDR3 DNA: TGTGCCAGCTCACCTCGGTTAGCTGTCCGGGACAGGGCCCACGAGCAGTACTTC
CDR3 protein: CASSPRLAVRDRAHEQYF

clone size: NA
D gene: TRBD1
J gene: TRBJ1-2
V gene: TRBV9
CDR3 DNA: TGTGCCAGCAGCGTAGCAGGACAGGCCTTCTATGGCTACACCTTC
CDR3 protein: CASSVAGQAFYGYTF

clone size: NA
D gene: TRBD1
J gene: TRBJ1-1
V gene: TRBV27
CDR3 DNA: TGTGCCAGCAGTGTTCTATCAGGGGGCAGGTTCACTGAAGCTTTCTTT
CDR3 protein: CASSVLSGGRFTEAFF

clone size: NA
D gene: TRBD1
J gene: TRBJ1-2
V gene: TRBV29-1
CDR3 DNA: TGCAGCGTCGCCCGGGACAGCTATGGCTACACCTTC
CDR3 protein: CSVARDSYGYTF

clone size: NA
D gene: NA
J gene: TRBJ1-4
V gene: TRBV2
CDR3 DNA: TGTGCCAGCAGTGAAGTGGGGGCTGGGAGTGAAAAACTGTTTTTT
CDR3 protein: CASSEVGAGSEKLFF

clone size: NA
D gene: TRBD1
J gene: TRBJ2-1
V gene: TRBV7-2
CDR3 DNA: TGTGCCAGCAGCCCCTCCGGGACAGGGGGGAACAATGAGCAGTTCTTC
CDR3 protein: CASSPSGTGGNNEQFF

clone size: NA
D gene: NA
J gene: TRBJ1-2
V gene: TRBV5-1
CDR3 DNA: TGCGCCAGCAGCTTATTAACCGGGACTCCTAATGGCTACACCTTC
CDR3 protein: CASSLLTGTPNGYTF

clone size: once
D gene: NA
J gene: TRBJ2-7
V gene: TRBV29-1
CDR3 DNA: TGCAGCGTTGCCCGACAGTATCCCTACGAGCAGTACTTC
CDR3 protein: CSVARQYPYEQYF

clone size: NA
D gene: NA
J gene: TRBJ1-3
V gene: TRBV4-1
CDR3 DNA: TGCGCCAGCAGCCAAGATCAAGGGGCAGGTGGAAACACCATATATTTT
CDR3 protein: CASSQDQGAGGNTIYF

clone size: NA
D gene: TRBD1
J gene: TRBJ1-5
V gene: TRBV4-1
CDR3 DNA: TGCGCCAGCAGCCAAGGACAGGGAGGCTCCAATCAGCCCCAGCATTTT
CDR3 protein: CASSQGQGGSNQPQHF

clone size: NA
D gene: NA
J gene: TRBJ2-1
V gene: TRBV7-3
CDR3 DNA: TGTGCCAGCAGCCTCGGACTTCCCTCCTACAATGAGCAGTTCTTC
CDR3 protein: CASSLGLPSYNEQFF

clone size: NA
D gene: NA
J gene: TRBJ2-7
V gene: TRBV2
CDR3 DNA: TGTGCCAGCAGACAGGAAGGCGAGCAGTACTTC
CDR3 protein: CASRQEGEQYF

clone size: few
D gene: TRBD1
J gene: TRBJ1-2
V gene: TRBV4-2
CDR3 DNA: TGTGCCAGCAGCCCTCCTCCACTGAGGGGGCATGGCTACACCTTC
CDR3 protein: CASSPPPLRGHGYTF

clone size: NA
D gene: TRBD1
J gene: TRBJ1-2
V gene: TRBV18
CDR3 DNA: TGTGCCAGCTCATCGGGACAGGGCTACACCTTC
CDR3 protein: CASSSGQGYTF

clone size: NA
D gene: NA
J gene: TRBJ1-3
V gene: TRBV7-9
CDR3 DNA: TGTGCCAGCAGCTTATCAGGCTCTGGAAACACCATATATTTT
CDR3 protein: CASSLSGSGNTIYF

clone size: NA
D gene: NA
J gene: TRBJ1-1
V gene: TRBV12-2
CDR3 DNA: TGTGCAAGTCGCTTAAGGGAAGAGACTGAAGCTTTCTTT
CDR3 protein: CASRLREETEAFF

clone size: NA
D gene: NA
J gene: TRBJ2-4
V gene: TRBV30
CDR3 DNA: TGTGCCTGGAGTTCGGGTACCTTAGCCAAAAACATTCAGTACTTC
CDR3 protein: CAWSSGTLAKNIQYF

clone size: NA
D gene: NA
J gene: TRBJ2-2
V gene: TRBV7-9
CDR3 DNA: TGTGCCAGCAGCCGGGCGGGGCCAAACACCGGGGAGCTGTTTTTT
CDR3 protein: CASSRAGPNTGELFF

clone size: NA
D gene: NA
J gene: TRBJ2-7
V gene: TRBV21-1
CDR3 DNA: TGTGCCAGCAGCAAAGTCGGGGGACAAAAATACTACGAGCAGTACTTC
CDR3 protein: CASSKVGGQKYYEQYF

clone size: NA
D gene: NA
J gene: TRBJ1-1
V gene: TRBV7-2
CDR3 DNA: TGTGCCAGCAGCTTATATGGGAATAAACGGGGGGGACTGAACACTGAAGCTTTCTTT
CDR3 protein: CASSLYGNKRGGLNTEAFF

clone size: NA
D gene: NA
J gene: TRBJ1-1
V gene: TRBV6-1
CDR3 DNA: TGTGCCAGCAGTCCCCGGGAGGGACCCGCCGATGAAGCTTTCTTT
CDR3 protein: CASSPREGPADEAFF

clone size: NA
D gene: NA
J gene: TRBJ2-7
V gene: TRBV18
CDR3 DNA: TGTGCCAGCTCACCACTTTACGTGGGGGAGCAGTACTTC
CDR3 protein: CASSPLYVGEQYF

clone size: once
D gene: NA
J gene: TRBJ2-4
V gene: TRBV5-3
CDR3 DNA: TGTGCCAGAAGCTTGGAACAGCTAGCCAAAAACATTCAGTACTTC
CDR3 protein: CARSLEQLAKNIQYF